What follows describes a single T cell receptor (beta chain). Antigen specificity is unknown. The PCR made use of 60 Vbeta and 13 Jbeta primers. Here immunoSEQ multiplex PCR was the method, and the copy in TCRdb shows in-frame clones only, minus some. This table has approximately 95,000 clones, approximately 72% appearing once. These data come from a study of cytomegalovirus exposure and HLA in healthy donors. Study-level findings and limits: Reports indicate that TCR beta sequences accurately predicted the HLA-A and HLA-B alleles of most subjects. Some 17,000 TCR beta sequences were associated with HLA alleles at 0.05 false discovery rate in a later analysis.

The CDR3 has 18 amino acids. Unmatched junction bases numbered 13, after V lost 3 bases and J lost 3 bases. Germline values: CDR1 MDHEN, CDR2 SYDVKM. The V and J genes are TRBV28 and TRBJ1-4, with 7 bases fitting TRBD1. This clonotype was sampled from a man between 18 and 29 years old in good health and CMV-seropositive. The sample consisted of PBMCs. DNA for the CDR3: TGTGCCAGCAGTTTGAAATTCGGGACAGAAGCTTCTAATGAAAAACTGTTTTTT. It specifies CASSLKFGTEASNEKLFF.